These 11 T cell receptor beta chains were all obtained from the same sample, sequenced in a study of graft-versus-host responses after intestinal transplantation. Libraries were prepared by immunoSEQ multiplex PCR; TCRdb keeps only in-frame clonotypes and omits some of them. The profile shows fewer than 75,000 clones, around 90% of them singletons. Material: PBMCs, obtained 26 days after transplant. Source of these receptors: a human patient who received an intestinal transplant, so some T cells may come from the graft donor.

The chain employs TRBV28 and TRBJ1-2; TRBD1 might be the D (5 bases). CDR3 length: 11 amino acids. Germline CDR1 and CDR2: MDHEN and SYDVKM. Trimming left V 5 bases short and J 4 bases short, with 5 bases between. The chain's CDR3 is CASSTGYGYTF. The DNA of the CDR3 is TGTGCCAGCAGTACAGGCTATGGCTACACCTTC.

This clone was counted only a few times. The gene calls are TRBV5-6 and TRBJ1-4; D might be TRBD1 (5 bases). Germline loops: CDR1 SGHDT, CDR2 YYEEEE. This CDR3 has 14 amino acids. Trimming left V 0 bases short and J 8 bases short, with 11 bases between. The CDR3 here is CASSLEAGREKLFF. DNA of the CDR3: TGTGCCAGCAGCTTGGAGGCAGGGCGCGAAAAACTGTTTTTT. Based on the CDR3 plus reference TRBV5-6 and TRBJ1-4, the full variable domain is DAGVTQSPTHLIKTRGQQVTLRCSPKSGHDTVSWYQQALGQGPQFIFQYYEEEERQRGNFPDRFSGHQFPNYSSELNVNALLLGDSALYLCASSLEAGREKLFFGSGTQLSVL.

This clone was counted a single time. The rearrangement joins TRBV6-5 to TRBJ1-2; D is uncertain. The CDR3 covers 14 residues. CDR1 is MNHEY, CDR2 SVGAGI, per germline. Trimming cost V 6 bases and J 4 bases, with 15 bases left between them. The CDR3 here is CASRELSGGYGYTF. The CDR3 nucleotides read TGTGCCAGCAGAGAGTTAAGCGGAGGCTATGGCTACACCTTC.

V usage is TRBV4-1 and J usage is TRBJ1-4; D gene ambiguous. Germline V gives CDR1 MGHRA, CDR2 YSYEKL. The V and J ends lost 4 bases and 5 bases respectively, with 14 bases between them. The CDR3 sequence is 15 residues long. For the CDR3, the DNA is TGCGCCAGCAGCCTAGGCAATGGGAGGAATGAAAAACTGTTTTTT. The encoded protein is CASSLGNGRNEKLFF.

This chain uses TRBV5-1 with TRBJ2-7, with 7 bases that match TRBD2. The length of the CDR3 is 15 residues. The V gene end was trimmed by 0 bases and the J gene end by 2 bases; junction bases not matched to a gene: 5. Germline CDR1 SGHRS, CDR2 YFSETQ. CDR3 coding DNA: TGCGCCAGCAGCTTGGAAGCGGGAATGGCCTACGAGCAGTACTTC. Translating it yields CASSLEAGMAYEQYF.

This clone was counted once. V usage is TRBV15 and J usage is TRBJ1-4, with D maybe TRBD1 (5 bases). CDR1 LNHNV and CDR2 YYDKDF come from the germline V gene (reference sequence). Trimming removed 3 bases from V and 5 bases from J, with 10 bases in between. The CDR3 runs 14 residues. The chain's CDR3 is CATSRLRGNEKLFF. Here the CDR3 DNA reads TGTGCCACCAGCAGGCTCCGGGGGAATGAAAAACTGTTTTTT.

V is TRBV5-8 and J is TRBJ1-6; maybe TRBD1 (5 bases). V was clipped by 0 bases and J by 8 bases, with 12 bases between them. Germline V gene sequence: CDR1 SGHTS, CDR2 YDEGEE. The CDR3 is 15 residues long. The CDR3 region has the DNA TGTGCCAGCAGCTTGGAGGGGCAGGTCGATTCACCCCTCCACTTT. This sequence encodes CASSLEGQVDSPLHF.

This CDR3 reads CARGRESSYEQYV. CDR3 bases: TGTGCCCGCGGAAGGGAGTCCTCCTACGAGCAGTACGTC. V and J are TRBV2 and TRBJ2-7; TRBD2 is a possible D gene (5 bases). Trimming cost V 11 bases and J 0 bases, with 14 bases left between them. Germline CDR1 is SNHLY and CDR2 is FYNNEI. The length of the CDR3 is 13 residues.

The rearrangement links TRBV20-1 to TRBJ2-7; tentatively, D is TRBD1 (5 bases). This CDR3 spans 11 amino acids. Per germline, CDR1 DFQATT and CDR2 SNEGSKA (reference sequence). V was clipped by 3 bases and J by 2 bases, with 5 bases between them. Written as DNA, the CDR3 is TGCAGTGCTAGGACAGCCTACGAGCAGTACGTC. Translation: CSARTAYEQYV.

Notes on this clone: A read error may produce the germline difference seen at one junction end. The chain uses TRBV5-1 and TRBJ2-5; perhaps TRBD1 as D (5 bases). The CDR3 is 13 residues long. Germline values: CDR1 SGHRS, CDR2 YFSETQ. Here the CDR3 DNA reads TGCGCCAGCAGCTTGGAATATTCGGACATCGGGCACTTC. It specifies CASSLEYSDIGHF. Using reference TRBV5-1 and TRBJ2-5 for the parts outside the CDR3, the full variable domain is KAGVTQTPRYLIKTRGQQVTLSCSPISGHRSVSWYQQTPGQGLQFLFEYFSETQRNKGNFPGRFSGRQFSNSRSEMNVSTLELGDSALYLCASSLEYSDIGHFGPGTRLLVL.

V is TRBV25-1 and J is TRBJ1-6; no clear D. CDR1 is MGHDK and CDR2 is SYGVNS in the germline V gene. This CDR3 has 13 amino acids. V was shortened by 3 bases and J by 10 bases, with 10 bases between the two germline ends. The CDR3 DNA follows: TGTGCCAGCAGTGATGTCGGCGGCTCACCCCTCCACTTT. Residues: CASSDVGGSPLHF.